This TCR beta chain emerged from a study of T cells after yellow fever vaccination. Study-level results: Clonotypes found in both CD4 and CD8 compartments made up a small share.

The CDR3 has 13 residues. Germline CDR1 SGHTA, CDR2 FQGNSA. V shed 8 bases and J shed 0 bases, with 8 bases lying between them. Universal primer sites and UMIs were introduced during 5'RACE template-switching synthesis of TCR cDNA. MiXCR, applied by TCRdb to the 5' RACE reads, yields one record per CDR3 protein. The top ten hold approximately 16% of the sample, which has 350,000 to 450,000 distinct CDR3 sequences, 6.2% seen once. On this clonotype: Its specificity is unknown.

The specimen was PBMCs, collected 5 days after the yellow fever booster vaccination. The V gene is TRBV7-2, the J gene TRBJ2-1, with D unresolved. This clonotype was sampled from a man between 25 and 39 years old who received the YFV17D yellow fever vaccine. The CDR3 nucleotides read TGTGCCAGCGTCTATGTCTCCTACAATGAGCAGTTCTTC. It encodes CASVYVSYNEQFF.